This record concerns one TCR beta chain sequence. What it binds is not known. These data are taken from a study of radiation and T cells in renal cell carcinoma. About the study: Nephrectomy followed 15 Gy stereotactic body radiation by 4 weeks. Findings of the study overall: In blood, top tumor clones expanded by 2 weeks, shrinking by 4. Pretreatment tumor biopsies were lacking, so baseline clonotypes are unknown.

Using immunoSEQ multiplex PCR, the repertoire was profiled, and TCRdb retains in-frame clones only, with some absent. Of about 140,000 clones listed, 83% are singletons. Looked up from germline, CDR1 is MNHNY and CDR2 is SVGAGI (reference sequence). This CDR3 comprises 13 residues. V dropped 0 bases and J dropped 4 bases, with 6 bases sitting between them. The time point: baseline pretreatment blood. Documented treatment: 15 Gy SBRT to primary tumor, nephrectomy 4 weeks later. The clonotype comes from a woman aged 50 to 60 with renal cell carcinoma. The chain couples TRBV6-6 to TRBJ1-1; D remains ambiguous. The material was blood, obtained from a patient whose treatment included radiotherapy and nephrectomy. CDR3 residues: CASSYSTPTEAFF. The CDR3 nucleotides read TGTGCCAGCAGTTACTCGACACCCACTGAAGCTTTCTTT.